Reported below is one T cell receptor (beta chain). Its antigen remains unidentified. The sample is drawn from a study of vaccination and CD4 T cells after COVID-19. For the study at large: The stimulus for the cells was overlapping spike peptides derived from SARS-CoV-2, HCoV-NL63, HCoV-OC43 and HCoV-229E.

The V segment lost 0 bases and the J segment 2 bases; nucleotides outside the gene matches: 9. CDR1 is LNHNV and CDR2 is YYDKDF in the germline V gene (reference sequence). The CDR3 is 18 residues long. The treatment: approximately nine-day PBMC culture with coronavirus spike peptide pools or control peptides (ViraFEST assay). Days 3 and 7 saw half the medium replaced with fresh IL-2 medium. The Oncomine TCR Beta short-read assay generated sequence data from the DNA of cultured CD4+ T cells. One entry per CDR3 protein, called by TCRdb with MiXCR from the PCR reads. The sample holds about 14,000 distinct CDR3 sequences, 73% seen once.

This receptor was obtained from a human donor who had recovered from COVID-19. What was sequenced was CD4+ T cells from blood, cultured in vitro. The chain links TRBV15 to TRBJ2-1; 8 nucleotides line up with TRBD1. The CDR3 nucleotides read TGTGCCACCAGCAGAGAAACCCTCAGGGGGCGCACCTACAATGAGCAGTTCTTC. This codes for CATSRETLRGRTYNEQFF.